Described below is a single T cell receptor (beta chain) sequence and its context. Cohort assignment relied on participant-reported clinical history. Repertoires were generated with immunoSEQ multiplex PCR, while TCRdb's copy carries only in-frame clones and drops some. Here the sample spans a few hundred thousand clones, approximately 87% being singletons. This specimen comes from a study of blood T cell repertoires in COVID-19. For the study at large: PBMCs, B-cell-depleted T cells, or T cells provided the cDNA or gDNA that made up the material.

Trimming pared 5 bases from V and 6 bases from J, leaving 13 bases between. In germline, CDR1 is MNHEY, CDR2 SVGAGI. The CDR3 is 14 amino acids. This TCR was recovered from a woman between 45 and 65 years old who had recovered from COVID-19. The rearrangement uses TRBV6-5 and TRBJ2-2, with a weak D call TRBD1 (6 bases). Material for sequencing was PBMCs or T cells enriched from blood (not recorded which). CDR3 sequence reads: CASSTGQLSGELFF. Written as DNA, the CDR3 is TGTGCCAGCAGTACCGGACAGCTCTCCGGGGAGCTGTTTTTT.